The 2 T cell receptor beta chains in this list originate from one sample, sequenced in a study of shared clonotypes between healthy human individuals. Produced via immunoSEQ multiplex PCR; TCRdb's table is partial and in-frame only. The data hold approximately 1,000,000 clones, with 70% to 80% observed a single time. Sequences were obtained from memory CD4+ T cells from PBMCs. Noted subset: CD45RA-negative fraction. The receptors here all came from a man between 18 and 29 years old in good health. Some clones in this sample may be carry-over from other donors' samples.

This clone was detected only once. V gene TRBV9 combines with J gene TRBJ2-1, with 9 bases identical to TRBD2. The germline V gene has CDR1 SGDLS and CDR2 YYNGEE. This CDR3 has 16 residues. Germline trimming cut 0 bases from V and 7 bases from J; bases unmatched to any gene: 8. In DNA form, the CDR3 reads TGTGCCAGCAGCGTAGAGGTCGGGCTAGCGGGGAATGAGCAGTTCTTC. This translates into CASSVEVGLAGNEQFF.

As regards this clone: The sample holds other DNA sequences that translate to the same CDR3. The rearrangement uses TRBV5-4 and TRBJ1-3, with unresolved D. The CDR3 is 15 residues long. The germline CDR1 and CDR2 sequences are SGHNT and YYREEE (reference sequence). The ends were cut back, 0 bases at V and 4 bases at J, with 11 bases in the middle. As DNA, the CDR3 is TGTGCCAGCAGCTTGGGTGGGGTTGCCGGAAACACCATATATTTT. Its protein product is CASSLGGVAGNTIYF.